This T cell receptor (beta chain) was obtained from a study of shared T cell receptors in the human thymus. Trimming stripped 5 bases from V and 2 bases from J, with 21 bases between. This CDR3 is 17 amino acids long. Germline V gene sequence: CDR1 LNHDA, CDR2 SQIVND (reference sequence). Sequencing was performed with immunoSEQ multiplex PCR; in TCRdb, only in-frame clones are kept and a portion is missing. The sample comprises roughly 700,000 clones, 70% to 90% of which are singletons, and 0.01% rests with the top ten. Separately, the same data were catalogued under a study of human thymus T cells. That paper notes: The thymus was resected at corrective cardiac surgery.

This sequence was found in a boy in the first two years of life with a congenital heart defect. This chain connects TRBV19 to TRBJ1-2; D is possibly TRBD1 (5 bases). The sample taken for sequencing was thymocytes. CDR3 nucleotides: TGTGCCAGTAGTGCCCACGGGGGTTCACAAGAGAACTATGGCTACACCTTC. Protein sequence: CASSAHGGSQENYGYTF.